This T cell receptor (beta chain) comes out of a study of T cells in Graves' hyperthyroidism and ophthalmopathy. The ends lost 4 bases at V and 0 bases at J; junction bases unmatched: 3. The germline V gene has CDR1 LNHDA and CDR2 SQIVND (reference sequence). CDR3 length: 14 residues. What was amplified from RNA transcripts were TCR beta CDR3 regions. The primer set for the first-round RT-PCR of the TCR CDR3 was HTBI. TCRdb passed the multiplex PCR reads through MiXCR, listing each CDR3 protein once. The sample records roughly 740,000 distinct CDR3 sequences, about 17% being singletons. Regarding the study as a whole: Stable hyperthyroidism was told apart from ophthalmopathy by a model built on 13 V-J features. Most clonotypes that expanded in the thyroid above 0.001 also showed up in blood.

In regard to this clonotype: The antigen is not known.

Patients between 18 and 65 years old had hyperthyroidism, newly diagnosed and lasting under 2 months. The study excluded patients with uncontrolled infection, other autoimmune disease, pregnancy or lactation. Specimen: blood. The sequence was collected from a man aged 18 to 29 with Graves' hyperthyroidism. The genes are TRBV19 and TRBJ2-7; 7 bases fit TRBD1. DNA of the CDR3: TGTGCCAGTAGTACCGGGACAGCCTCCTACGAGCAGTACTTC. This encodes CASSTGTASYEQYF.